This entry describes one T cell receptor (beta chain). Generated by immunoSEQ multiplex PCR, the TCRdb table keeps only in-frame clones and is missing some. The sample gives tens of thousands of clones, about 90% of which show up once; about 5% is in the top ten. V was pared by 1 base and J by 5 bases, with 8 bases between. CDR3 length: 13 amino acids. Looked up from germline, CDR1 is LNHDA and CDR2 is SQIVND (reference sequence). The sample comes from a study of blood T cell repertoires in COVID-19. What was sequenced was peripheral blood. The V call is TRBV19, the J call TRBJ1-1; no clear D gene. This sequence originates from a human donor in a cohort sampled during active COVID-19. CDR3 bases: TGTGCCAGTAGTATAGGGGTCGGGACTGAAGCTTTCTTT. Translation: CASSIGVGTEAFF.